A single sample is the source of the 24 T cell receptor beta chains below, sequenced in a study of cytomegalovirus exposure and HLA in healthy donors. The PCR used 60 Vbeta and 13 Jbeta primers. The method was immunoSEQ multiplex PCR; TCRdb's version includes in-frame clones alone and lacks a portion of them. The table has over 150,000 clones, 79% seen once. The sequenced sample was PBMCs. Receptors were obtained from a girl aged 5 to 17 in good health and CMV-seropositive.

This chain joins TRBV7-6 and TRBJ2-7; 10 bases agree with TRBD1. This CDR3 contains 16 residues. Germline V gene sequence: CDR1 SGHVS, CDR2 FNYEAQ. Trimming removed 0 bases from V and 6 bases from J; junction bases left unmatched: 8. For the CDR3, the DNA is TGTGCCAGCAGCTTAGCGACAGGGGGCGCAAGTGCCGAGCAGTACTTC. Translated: CASSLATGGASAEQYF.

The V call is TRBV9, the J call TRBJ1-1, with D perhaps matching TRBD1 (6 bases). CDR1 is SGDLS and CDR2 is YYNGEE in the germline V gene. The CDR3 is 14 amino acids. V lost 0 bases and J 5 bases, leaving 11 bases between the germline ends. CDR3 region: CASSVGRGGTEAFF. As DNA, the CDR3 is TGTGCCAGCAGCGTAGGAAGGGGGGGGACTGAAGCTTTCTTT.

V and J are TRBV27 and TRBJ2-2; 10 bases are a match to TRBD1. The CDR3 runs 16 residues. Germline CDR1 MNHEY, CDR2 SMNVEV (reference sequence). With 4 bases clipped from V and 6 bases from J, the junction kept 8 bases outside the gene matches. CDR3 DNA: TGTGCCAGCAGTTCCCCGGGACAGGGGAGGCCCGGGGAGCTGTTTTTT. Amino acids: CASSSPGQGRPGELFF.

This chain connects TRBV10-2 to TRBJ1-4; no firm D call. Germline V gene lookup returns CDR1 WSHSY and CDR2 SAAADI. The CDR3 consists of 14 residues. Trimming removed 4 bases from V and 7 bases from J, with 13 bases in between. The CDR3, as DNA: TGCGCCAGCAGTGGACGGCAGGATGGTGAAAAACTGTTTTTT. Translating it yields CASSGRQDGEKLFF.

At least ten counts were recorded for this clone. Here the CDR3 reads CASSVTSGGQETQYF. In DNA, the CDR3 is TGTGCCAGCAGTGTGACTAGCGGGGGGCAAGAGACCCAGTACTTC. The chain joins TRBV6-4 to TRBJ2-5; 13 bases line up with TRBD2. Germline-derived CDR1 and CDR2 are MRHNA and SNTAGT. Trimming at V came to 4 bases and at J to 2 bases, leaving 1 base not matched to a gene. This CDR3 is built from 15 residues.

The CDR3 here is CASSQDGQGWAEAFF. The CDR3 DNA reads as TGCGCCAGCAGCCAAGACGGACAGGGGTGGGCTGAAGCTTTCTTT. The chain links TRBV4-1 to TRBJ1-1, with 9 bases lining up with TRBD1. V dropped 0 bases and J dropped 6; count of bases not matched to a gene: 5. Germline-derived CDR1 and CDR2 are MGHRA and YSYEKL. The CDR3 consists of 15 residues.

The chain uses TRBV13 and TRBJ1-4; D not certain. Trimming took 2 bases from V and 4 from J, leaving 11 bases between them. Germline V lookup: CDR1 PRHDT, CDR2 FYEKMQ (reference sequence). CDR3 size: 15 residues. CDR3 coding DNA: TGTGCCAGCAGCTTAAGGGCAGGAGGTAATGAAAAACTGTTTTTT. This translates into CASSLRAGGNEKLFF.

The V gene is TRBV9, the J gene TRBJ1-4; no firm D call. From germline, CDR1 is SGDLS and CDR2 YYNGEE. This CDR3 has 18 amino acids. Trimming removed 3 bases at V and 0 bases at J, with 18 bases between. CDR3 sequence reads: CASSARVGQYATNEKLFF. CDR3 DNA sequence: TGTGCCAGCAGCGCCAGAGTGGGCCAGTATGCAACTAATGAAAAACTGTTTTTT.

The J gene is TRBJ2-1, the V gene TRBV9; possibly TRBD1 for D (5 bases). Germline V CDR1 and CDR2: SGDLS, YYNGEE. Trimming took off 0 bases at V and 0 bases at J, with 7 bases between the two ends. The length of the CDR3 is 15 residues. As DNA, the CDR3 is TGTGCCAGCAGCGTAGACAGGAGCTCCTACAATGAGCAGTTCTTC. Amino acid sequence: CASSVDRSSYNEQFF.

The V and J genes are TRBV18 and TRBJ2-7, with 7 bases aligning to TRBD1. In germline, CDR1 is KGHSH, CDR2 LQKENI. The junction had 5 bases not matched to a gene; V was cut back by 3 bases and J by 3 bases. The CDR3 contains 14 residues. CDR3 protein: CASSPPTGYYEQYF. The CDR3 coding sequence is TGTGCCAGCTCACCTCCGACAGGGTACTACGAGCAGTACTTC.

The chain links TRBV10-3 to TRBJ1-1, with D possibly being TRBD1 (6 bases). V dropped 3 bases and J dropped 0 bases, with 11 bases sitting between them. The CDR3 sequence is 15 residues long. CDR1 and CDR2 (germline): ENHRY, SYGVKD. CDR3 in amino acids: CAISDPDRMNTEAFF. The CDR3 bases are TGTGCCATCAGTGACCCGGACAGAATGAACACTGAAGCTTTCTTT.

The chain joins TRBV18 to TRBJ2-5; 11 bases are a match to TRBD2. This CDR3 has 16 amino acids. V dropped 1 base and J dropped 5; count of bases not matched to a gene: 6. Per the germline V gene, CDR1 is KGHSH and CDR2 is LQKENI. CDR3 residues: CASSPQGLAVGETQYF. DNA for the CDR3: TGTGCCAGCTCACCACAGGGACTAGCGGTGGGGGAGACCCAGTACTTC.

V gene TRBV18 combines with J gene TRBJ2-7; TRBD1 matches at 9 bases. The V gene's germline CDR1 is KGHSH and CDR2 LQKENI. The CDR3 length is 12 residues. V lost 5 bases, J lost 6 bases, and 2 bases stayed unmatched. The CDR3 is CASSTGQGEQYF. The CDR3 DNA reads TGTGCCAGCTCAACGGGACAGGGCGAGCAGTACTTC.

The sample holds one count of this clone. The chain has TRBV5-6 and TRBJ2-4; perhaps TRBD2 as D (6 bases). Trimming shortened V by 2 bases and J by 0 bases, and 9 bases separated the two germline ends. The V gene's germline CDR1 is SGHDT and CDR2 YYEEEE. CDR3 length: 15 amino acids. The chain's CDR3 is CASSLRGLAKNIQYF. DNA of the CDR3: TGTGCCAGCAGCTTACGGGGACTAGCCAAAAACATTCAGTACTTC.

The chain recombines TRBV4-2 with TRBJ2-7, with D possibly TRBD2 on 7 matching bases. There are 15 residues in the CDR3. CDR1 is LGHNA, CDR2 YNFKEQ, per germline. Between the trimmed V and J ends, which lost 1 base and 2 bases, there was a span of 12 bases. CDR3: CASSQGGGATYEQYF. The CDR3 nucleotides are TGTGCCAGCAGCCAAGGTGGGGGGGCCACCTACGAGCAGTACTTC.

The chain uses TRBV14 and TRBJ1-2; 7 nucleotides agree with TRBD1. Germline trimming cut 1 base from V and 4 bases from J; bases unmatched to any gene: 0. Germline V gene data show CDR1 as SGHDN and CDR2 as FVKESK. This CDR3 region has 13 residues. The CDR3 region is CASSQGQGYGYTF. The CDR3 DNA reads as TGTGCCAGCAGCCAAGGACAGGGCTATGGCTACACCTTC.

V is TRBV7-2 and J is TRBJ1-2; D ambiguous. The V end lost 1 base, the J end lost 1 base, and 13 bases lay between the germline ends. The germline V gene has CDR1 SGHTA and CDR2 FQGNSA. The CDR3 runs 16 residues. CDR3 in DNA: TGTGCCAGCAGCTTAGATCGGAGCCTCTATAACTATGGCTACACCTTC. This codes for CASSLDRSLYNYGYTF.

This chain connects TRBV7-9 to TRBJ2-5; tentative D call: TRBD2 (5 bases). The CDR3 spans 18 residues. V lost 2 bases and J lost 0, with 19 bases in between. The germline gives CDR1 SEHNR, CDR2 FQNEAQ (reference sequence). In DNA form, the CDR3 reads TGTGCCAGCAGCTTACCCCACGGAGGAGGCTCGTACCAAGAGACCCAGTACTTC. It encodes CASSLPHGGGSYQETQYF. The variable domain in full, completed from reference TRBV7-9 and TRBJ2-5, reads DTGVSQNPRHKITKRGQNVTFRCDPISEHNRLYWYRQTLGQGPEFLTYFQNEAQLEKSRLLSDRFSAERPKGSFSTLEIQRTEQGDSAMYLCASSLPHGGGSYQETQYFGPGTRLLVL.

The chain employs TRBV4-1 and TRBJ1-2; 7 bases are shared with TRBD1. This CDR3 contains 13 residues. Unmatched junction bases numbered 3, after V lost 4 bases and J lost 4 bases. Germline CDR1 reads MGHRA; CDR2 reads YSYEKL. The CDR3 reads CASSRDSFYGYTF. The CDR3 DNA is TGCGCCAGCAGCCGGGACAGTTTCTATGGCTACACCTTC.

In regard to this clone: An end of the junction does not agree with germline; a read error may underlie this. The rearrangement joins TRBV9 to TRBJ2-3; no clear D. The CDR3 loop spans 14 amino acids. Germline V gene lookup returns CDR1 SGDLS and CDR2 YYNGEE. CDR3 sequence (DNA): TGTGCCAGCAGCGTAGGTCACGACACAAATACGCAGTATTTT. This encodes CASSVGHDTNTQYF.

Only a few counts were recorded for this clone. This chain links TRBV7-8 with TRBJ2-5, with 13 bases fitting TRBD2. The CDR3 extends over 16 amino acids. The V gene's germline CDR1 is SGHVS and CDR2 FQNEAQ. Losses at the gene ends were 5 bases for V and 5 bases for J; bases not matched to a gene: 8. Here the CDR3 DNA reads TGTGCCAGCAGCCGCACTAGCGGGGGGGCTCTGGAGACCCAGTACTTC. Translating it yields CASSRTSGGALETQYF.

Comments on this clone: Other DNA sequences in the same sample also yield this CDR3. The CDR3, as DNA: TGTGCCAGCAGCGTAGACAGGGGAGGCGAAAAACTGTTTTTT. It translates to CASSVDRGGEKLFF. The V gene is TRBV9, the J gene TRBJ1-4; 7 positions match TRBD1. Germline V gene sequence: CDR1 SGDLS, CDR2 YYNGEE. The CDR3 loop spans 14 amino acids. Trimming at V came to 0 bases and at J to 8 bases, leaving 4 bases not matched to a gene.

This chain joins TRBV7-2 and TRBJ2-1; weak D call: TRBD2 (6 bases). The germline gives CDR1 SGHTA, CDR2 FQGNSA. The CDR3 spans 15 residues. V lost 5 bases and J 5 bases, leaving 16 bases between the germline ends. For the CDR3, the DNA is TGTGCCAGCAGCGGAGGGGTCGGTTCGCACAATGAGCAGTTCTTC. This translates into CASSGGVGSHNEQFF.

This clone was detected only once. The V call is TRBV11-2, the J call TRBJ2-3; 14 nucleotides match TRBD2. Germline V gene lookup returns CDR1 SGHAT and CDR2 FQNNGV. This CDR3 spans 17 amino acids. V shed 6 bases, J shed 2 bases, and the junction held 7 bases outside the gene matches. This CDR3 reads CASRGLAGAPTTDTQYF. The CDR3 DNA sequence: TGTGCCAGCAGGGGACTAGCGGGGGCTCCTACCACAGATACGCAGTATTTT.